The entry below describes one T cell receptor (beta chain). Its antigen is unidentified. Germline-derived CDR1 and CDR2 are SGHTA and FQGNSA. The CDR3 has 14 amino acids. The ends were cut back, 3 bases at V and 5 bases at J, with 13 bases in the middle. Use of 60 Vbeta and 13 Jbeta primers characterized the PCR. Some clones are missing from TCRdb's copy, which holds only in-frame ones; the method was immunoSEQ multiplex PCR. The sample includes about 200,000 clones, about 76% seen only once; the top ten take approximately 0.4%. The source of the sample is a study of cytomegalovirus exposure and HLA in healthy donors. Turning to the study itself: Within an early data release were approximately 85 million unique TCRs drawn from HLA-typed donors.

Whole-study findings and limits: Being productive about 87% or about 30% of the time was typical of most TCR beta V segments in an earlier analysis.

The TCR comes from a male donor in good health and CMV-seropositive. The rearrangement joins TRBV7-2 to TRBJ2-5, with D maybe TRBD2 (6 bases). The specimen was PBMCs. CDR3 in amino acids: CASSFRGKGETQYF. The CDR3 bases are TGTGCCAGCAGCTTTCGCGGGAAGGGGGAGACCCAGTACTTC.